This TCR beta chain was sequenced for a study of naive and memory T cell subsets (TCRdb year 2017). As for the study more broadly: An open-source, UMI-based TCR alpha and beta sequencing pipeline was applied to sorted naive and memory peripheral blood T cell subsets. IgG serology results and the functional CMV T cell responses were in complete agreement. RNA was DNase-treated and reverse transcribed with TCR constant-region primers, mostly using SuperScript III.

The library relied on UMI-ligation and nested PCR. The beta constant-region primer was an equimolar mix of two oligonucleotides covering both TRBC1 and TRBC2. Four rounds of PCR were used to amplify ligated cDNA, with nested alpha and beta constant-region primers being used together with the SP2 primer. T4 RNA ligase 1 ligated a single-stranded oligonucleotide carrying the SP2 primer and a 12-nucleotide UMI to the cDNA 3' end. Incubation of the ligation reaction was carried out at 16 degrees C for about 20-25 hours. PCR2 was typically performed as a SYBR Green qPCR and was stopped at a predetermined threshold so that over-amplification was prevented. Agencourt AMPure XP magnetic beads were used for all purifications after the first. Libraries were quantified by Qubit and checked on a TapeStation, with a main peak expected near 650 bp. Pooled libraries were sequenced on an Illumina MiSeq with v2 2x251 paired-end kits, typically giving about 0.95-2.2 million reads per sample. Each sample's library went into the pool at approximately 4 nM, and about 5-8% PhiX was added to help with cluster recognition. As for the authors' bioinformatics: FASTQ reads processed by Demultiplexor were assigned V and J genes by Decombinator through tag matching that tolerated a single base-pair mismatch. Collapsinator relied on UMIs to fix sequencing errors as well as frequency errors caused by PCR heterogeneity. TCRs were translated and CDR3s were extracted from the conserved cysteine to the FGXG phenylalanine by CDR3Translator, with non-productive sequences being flagged. Gini, Shannon entropy and inverse Simpson indices were calculated on repertoires that had been subsampled to equal numbers of UMI-defined TCRs. Power-law fits to clonotype abundance distributions were performed by maximum likelihood within the linear range. For one naive CD8 sample, the pipeline and MIGEC produced similar UMI counts, unique TCR numbers and clonal distributions. A set of 6,000 to 8,000 CMV-associated CDR3 sequences, compiled from VDJdb and a published dataset, was used to search the repertoires. TCRdb took the public reads, trimmed them with fastp at Q25, ran MiXCR for clone calling and kept in-frame beta chains. Entries that share a CDR3 protein sequence are merged under the most common genes and DNA. V and J calls and clone size were set by TCRdb, not the authors. Recorded for this sample are about 8,000 distinct CDR3 sequences; about 30% of them occurred a single time. Together, the top ten hold less than 70% of the sample.

From the second PCR step on, the TCR alpha and beta chain libraries were amplified in separate reactions. To determine each donor's CMV status, fresh PBMCs were stimulated overnight with CMV viral lysate, and IFNgamma production from CD4+ T cells was then assessed. Miltenyi beads were used first to positively select CD4 T cells, and CD8 T cells were then positively selected from the CD4-negative fraction. Cells were stained for CD3, CD4, CD8, CD45RA, CD27 and a live/dead dye and were sorted on a BD Aria II into four subsets based on CD45RA and CD27. Effector memory cells were sorted as CD45RA-CD27-, whereas EMRA cells were sorted as CD45RA+CD27-. A few healthy volunteers provided blood, and the blood of each volunteer was split into CD4 and CD8 T cells and then into four differentiation subsets. Around 130 ml of peripheral blood was collected from each donor, and PBMC were isolated by Ficoll-Paque PLUS density-gradient centrifugation. After sorting, cells were lysed in RLT buffer, RNA was extracted using a Qiagen RNeasy kit, and the extracted RNA was stored at -80 degrees C.

What the research found in general, with its limitations: Single alpha or beta chain sequences, rather than paired alpha/beta receptors, were used to define clonotypes. Following error correction, more than 85% of naive TCR sequences occurred only once, which made naive abundance distributions much steeper than those of memory subsets. The repertoire findings for the naive and memory subsets could not be validated against a ground truth, as none was available. RNA-based TCR counts may be influenced by expression changes linked to T cell activation and differentiation. In both CD4 and CD8 cells, the Gini index increased while Shannon and inverse Simpson diversity decreased from naive through CM, EM and EMRA. TCR abundance followed a power law whose exponent differed between naive and memory subsets but was consistent across the three individuals.

Notes on this clonotype: The antigen this receptor binds is unknown. No per-base quality is available; no much larger clone lies one base away.

This TCR was recovered from a human donor in good health. What was sequenced was CD8+ TEMRA cells from blood. The cell subset or site label of this sample denotes: effector memory re-expressing CD45RA, CD45RA+ CD27-.

CDR3 loop: CASSVGPRGQKGMNTEAFF. The DNA sequence reads TGTGCCAGCAGCGTAGGACCCAGGGGACAAAAAGGAATGAACACTGAAGCTTTCTTT. This sequence uses TRBV9 and TRBJ1-1, with TRBD1 tentatively as D gene (6 bases match). V loses 0 bases of germline sequence and J loses 0 bases, and the interval between the two ends is 21 bases. For CDR1 and CDR2, the germline V gene lists SGDLS and YYNGEE. From cysteine to phenylalanine, the CDR3 is 19 amino acids long. Just the 57-base CDR3 DNA is kept, in frame starting at base 1.